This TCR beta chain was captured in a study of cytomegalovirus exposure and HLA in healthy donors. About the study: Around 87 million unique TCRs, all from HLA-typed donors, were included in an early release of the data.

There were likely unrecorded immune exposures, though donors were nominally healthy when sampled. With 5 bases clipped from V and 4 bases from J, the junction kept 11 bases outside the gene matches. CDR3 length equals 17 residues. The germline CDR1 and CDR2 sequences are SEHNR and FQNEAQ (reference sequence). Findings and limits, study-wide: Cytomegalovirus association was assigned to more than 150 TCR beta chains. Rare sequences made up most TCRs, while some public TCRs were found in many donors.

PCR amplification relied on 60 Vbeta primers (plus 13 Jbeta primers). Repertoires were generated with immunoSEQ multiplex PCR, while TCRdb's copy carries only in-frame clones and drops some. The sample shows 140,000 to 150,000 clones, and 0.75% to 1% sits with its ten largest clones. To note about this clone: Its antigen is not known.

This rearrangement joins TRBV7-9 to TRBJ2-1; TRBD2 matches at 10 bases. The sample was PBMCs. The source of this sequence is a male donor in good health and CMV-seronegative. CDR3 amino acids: CASSTWTSGYSYNEQFF. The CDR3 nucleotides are TGTGCCAGCAGCACCTGGACTAGCGGATACTCATACAATGAGCAGTTCTTC.